These 27 T cell receptor beta chains originate from one sample sequenced in a study of blood T cell repertoires in COVID-19. Sequencing used immunoSEQ multiplex PCR; TCRdb keeps in-frame clones, though not all of them. The data contain some 150,000 clones, roughly 89% of them singletons. The material sequenced was PBMCs or T cells enriched from blood (not recorded which). All receptors derive from a woman between 50 and 59 years old who had been exposed to COVID-19.

The V gene is TRBV30, the J gene TRBJ2-2, with unresolved D. This CDR3 comprises 13 residues. Per the germline V gene, CDR1 is GTSNPN and CDR2 is SVGIG (reference sequence). V gave up 3 bases and J gave up 4 bases, with 9 bases separating them. CDR3 DNA: TGTGCCTGGAGGTCGGGTCCCACCGGGGAGCTGTTTTTT. It codes for CAWRSGPTGELFF.

This clone came up a few times. The rearrangement joins TRBV7-2 to TRBJ2-1; D remains unclear. The germline V gene encodes CDR1 SGHTA and CDR2 FQGNSA. V gave up 1 base and J gave up 8 bases, with 12 bases separating them. The CDR3 runs to 14 residues. The CDR3 reads CASSLVRKSHEQFF. CDR3 bases: TGTGCCAGCAGCTTAGTGCGTAAATCCCATGAGCAGTTCTTC. Filled out from reference TRBV7-2 and TRBJ2-1, the complete variable domain reads GAGVSQSPSNKVTEKGKDVELRCDPISGHTALYWYRQSLGQGLEFLIYFQGNSAPDKSGLPSDRFSAERTGGSVSTLTIQRTQQEDSAVYLCASSLVRKSHEQFFGPGTRLTVL.

V and J are TRBV5-1 and TRBJ2-2; a weak D match, TRBD2 (6 bases). V lost 3 bases, J lost 4 bases, and 13 bases lay in between. CDR3 length: 15 amino acids. Looked up from germline, CDR1 is SGHRS and CDR2 is YFSETQ. CDR3 bases: TGCGCCAGCAGCTCCGAGGACTACACCACCGGGGAGCTGTTTTTT. Residues: CASSSEDYTTGELFF.

The gene calls are TRBV4-1 and TRBJ2-3; 7 positions match TRBD1. With V trimmed by 0 bases and J by 1 base, 1 base remained unmatched. There are 15 residues in the CDR3. Looked up from germline, CDR1 is MGHRA and CDR2 is YSYEKL. The CDR3 spells CASSQDDRGTDTQYF. The DNA for the CDR3 is TGCGCCAGCAGCCAAGATGACAGGGGCACAGATACGCAGTATTTT.

The gene calls are TRBV5-1 and TRBJ2-7, with 7 bases fitting TRBD1. J gave up 4 bases and V 4 bases, and 11 bases lay outside the gene matches. CDR3 length equals 15 residues. Germline CDR1 SGHRS, CDR2 YFSETQ. The CDR3 is CASSPEGAHAYEQYF. CDR3 nucleotide sequence: TGCGCCAGCAGCCCAGAGGGGGCCCACGCTTACGAGCAGTACTTC.

The J gene is TRBJ2-2, the V gene TRBV12-3 or TRBV12-4; possible D gene TRBD2, 6 bases. Trimming took 6 bases from V and 6 from J, leaving 8 bases between them. This CDR3 has 12 amino acids. The DNA for the CDR3 is TGTGCCAGCAGGAGGGACTCCGGGGAGCTGTTTTTT. Amino acids: CASRRDSGELFF.

V usage is TRBV25-1 and J usage is TRBJ1-1; D possibly corresponds to TRBD1 (6 bases). Trimming took 7 bases from V and 3 from J, leaving 12 bases between them. From germline, CDR1 is MGHDK and CDR2 SYGVNS. The CDR3 is made up of 13 amino acids. CDR3 in amino acids: CASIDRPHTEAFF. The CDR3 bases are TGTGCCAGCATTGACAGGCCGCACACTGAAGCTTTCTTT.

The gene calls are TRBV7-9 and TRBJ2-1, with D hard to call. The CDR3 contains 14 residues. Germline lookup yields CDR1 SEHNR and CDR2 FQNEAQ (reference sequence). V was pared by 2 bases and J by 3 bases, with 8 bases between. CDR3 nucleotide sequence: TGTGCCAGCAGCTTATTTTTGCGCTACAATGAGCAGTTCTTC. Protein sequence: CASSLFLRYNEQFF. The variable domain in full, completed from reference TRBV7-9 and TRBJ2-1, reads DTGVSQNPRHKITKRGQNVTFRCDPISEHNRLYWYRQTLGQGPEFLTYFQNEAQLEKSRLLSDRFSAERPKGSFSTLEIQRTEQGDSAMYLCASSLFLRYNEQFFGPGTRLTVL.

The chain joins TRBV19 to TRBJ1-6, with a weak D call TRBD1 (5 bases). V lost 3 bases and J lost 5, with 17 bases in between. CDR3 length: 17 amino acids. Per the germline V gene, CDR1 is LNHDA and CDR2 is SQIVND (reference sequence). The CDR3 here is CASSILPRDWNNSPLHF. CDR3 DNA sequence: TGTGCCAGTAGTATCCTCCCCAGGGATTGGAATAATTCACCCCTCCACTTT.

V and J are TRBV11-2 and TRBJ2-7; D possibly corresponds to TRBD1 (6 bases). The CDR3 is made up of 16 amino acids. CDR1 is SGHAT and CDR2 is FQNNGV in the germline V gene. V lost 7 bases and J 0 bases, leaving 19 bases between the germline ends. Written as DNA, the CDR3 is TGTGCCAGCACACCTCGAGTCCAGGGGTTCTCCTACGAGCAGTACTTC. This sequence encodes CASTPRVQGFSYEQYF.

The genes are TRBV5-6 and TRBJ1-2; no clear D. Between the trimmed V and J ends, which lost 0 bases and 8 bases, there was a span of 11 bases. Germline CDR1 is SGHDT and CDR2 is YYEEEE. This CDR3 region has 13 residues. The CDR3: CASSLGSRWGYTF. CDR3 sequence (DNA): TGTGCCAGCAGCTTGGGGAGTCGGTGGGGCTACACCTTC.

CDR3: CSVDRDRNTEAFF. The CDR3, as DNA: TGCAGCGTTGACCGGGACAGAAACACTGAAGCTTTCTTT. The genes are TRBV29-1 and TRBJ1-1; TRBD1 matches 7 bases. CDR1 and CDR2 (germline): SQVTM, ANQGSEA. The CDR3 is 13 amino acids. J lost 2 bases, V lost 3 bases, and 3 bases had no gene match. The variable domain in full, completed from reference TRBV29-1 and TRBJ1-1, reads SAVISQKPSRDICQRGTSLTIQCQVDSQVTMMFWYRQQPGQSLTLIATANQGSEATYESGFVIDKFPISRPNLTFSTLTVSNMSPEDSSIYLCSVDRDRNTEAFFGQGTRLTVV.

The V call is TRBV7-2, the J call TRBJ2-5, with a possible D match to TRBD1 (6 bases). Germline V gives CDR1 SGHTA, CDR2 FQGNSA. The V end was cut by 5 bases, the J end by 7 bases, with 11 bases between. The CDR3 is made up of 12 amino acids. DNA of the CDR3: TGTGCCAGCAGCCAATCACAGGGGACCCAGTACTTC. Translation: CASSQSQGTQYF.

This rearrangement joins TRBV7-2 to TRBJ2-6, with D maybe TRBD1 (7 bases). The germline gives CDR1 SGHTA, CDR2 FQGNSA. The CDR3 extends over 14 amino acids. V was clipped by 5 bases and J by 4 bases, with 9 bases between them. The CDR3, as DNA: TGTGCCAGCAGCCAGGGGGGAGGGGCCAACGTCCTGACTTTC. Translating it yields CASSQGGGANVLTF.

The chain links TRBV4-1 to TRBJ1-1; D is unresolved. V lost 4 bases, J lost 3 bases, and 12 bases lay in between. Germline V gene data show CDR1 as MGHRA and CDR2 as YSYEKL. The CDR3 length is 14 residues. CDR3 loop: CASSPWEAYTEAFF. In DNA, the CDR3 is TGCGCCAGCAGCCCATGGGAGGCCTACACTGAAGCTTTCTTT.

This clone occurred once. The J gene is TRBJ2-3, the V gene TRBV21-1; TRBD2, the D gene given by the table, was not confirmed from the DNA. TRBV21-1 is marked as a pseudogene. The CDR3 sequence is 18 residues long. The CDR3 loop is CASSKERPPGIGTDTQYF. CDR3 sequence (DNA): TGTGCCAGCAGCAAAGAGCGGCCGCCGGGGATAGGGACAGATACGCAGTATTTT.

The CDR3 spells CAMHYSGGQFF. The DNA for the CDR3 is TGTGCCATGCATTATAGCGGGGGGCAGTTCTTC. V and J are TRBV2 and TRBJ2-1, with TRBD2 identical over 9 bases. Looked up from germline, CDR1 is SNHLY and CDR2 is FYNNEI. The CDR3 totals 11 residues. The trim removed 10 bases at V and 12 bases at J, leaving 7 bases unmatched.

DNA for the CDR3: TGTGCCAGCAGCCTCCGGACAGACCCCTACAATGAGCAGTTCTTC. Amino acids: CASSLRTDPYNEQFF. This chain joins TRBV7-2 and TRBJ2-1, with D perhaps TRBD1 (6 bases). The CDR3 runs to 15 residues. V shed 5 bases and J shed 2 bases, with 13 bases lying between them. Germline assignment: CDR1 SGHTA and CDR2 FQGNSA.

The J gene is TRBJ2-2, the V gene TRBV4-3, with 7 bases lining up with TRBD2. The ends lost 0 bases at V and 6 bases at J; junction bases unmatched: 4. This CDR3 is built from 15 residues. Germline CDR1 reads LGHNA; CDR2 reads YSLEER. In DNA form, the CDR3 reads TGCGCCAGCAGCCAAGAGGGACTAAGGGCCGGGGAGCTGTTTTTT. It codes for CASSQEGLRAGELFF.

The gene calls are TRBV5-5 and TRBJ1-1, with TRBD1 as a possible D gene (6 bases). CDR3 length: 14 residues. The ends were cut back, 0 bases at V and 5 bases at J, with 11 bases in the middle. Germline V gives CDR1 SGHKS, CDR2 YYEKEE (reference sequence). The CDR3 DNA follows: TGTGCCAGCAGCTTGGTTAGCCAGGGGACTGAAGCTTTCTTT. Its translation is CASSLVSQGTEAFF.

This chain uses TRBV10-1 with TRBJ2-3, with unresolved D. CDR3 length: 14 residues. V was pared by 0 bases and J by 8 bases, with 12 bases between. Germline V CDR1 and CDR2: WNHNN, SYGVQD (reference sequence). The CDR3 DNA sequence: TGCGCCAGCAGTGAGTCTGACTTCGAAGGTACGCAGTATTTT. Its protein product is CASSESDFEGTQYF.

The chain links TRBV11-2 to TRBJ1-2, with D possibly TRBD1 on 5 matching bases. CDR1 and CDR2 from the germline V gene are SGHAT and FQNNGV. V shed 6 bases and J shed 3 bases, with 17 bases lying between them. This CDR3 is 15 amino acids long. Written as DNA, the CDR3 is TGTGCCAGCAGTCCTCCGAGCAAGGGGTACTATGGCTACACCTTC. Translation gives CASSPPSKGYYGYTF. Variable domain in full (rest from reference TRBV11-2 and TRBJ1-2): EAGVAQSPRYKIIEKRQSVAFWCNPISGHATLYWYQQILGQGPKLLIQFQNNGVVDDSQLPKDRFSAERLKGVDSTLKIQPAKLEDSAVYLCASSPPSKGYYGYTFGSGTRLTVV.

This clone occurred a few times. The J gene is TRBJ2-7, the V gene TRBV3-1 (or the pseudogene TRBV3-2), with 12 positions matching TRBD2. This CDR3 contains 14 residues. V dropped 1 base and J dropped 7; count of bases not matched to a gene: 2. CDR1 LGHDT and CDR2 YNNKEL come from the germline V gene (reference sequence). The CDR3 loop is CASSQASGGGEQYF. CDR3 nucleotides: TGTGCCAGCAGCCAAGCTAGCGGGGGGGGTGAGCAGTACTTC.

This clone was seen at least ten times. The chain carries TRBV20-1 and TRBJ1-4; no firm D call. CDR1 and CDR2 (germline): DFQATT, SNEGSKA (reference sequence). V gave up 5 bases and J gave up 8 bases, with 9 bases separating them. The CDR3 loop spans 11 amino acids. The chain's CDR3 is CSAGRAEKLFF. The CDR3 nucleotides read TGCAGTGCTGGCCGTGCCGAAAAACTGTTTTTT.

This chain connects TRBV11-2 to TRBJ1-3; D remains unclear. Germline values: CDR1 SGHAT, CDR2 FQNNGV. The V end lost 5 bases, the J end lost 2 bases, and 13 bases lay between the germline ends. The CDR3 is made up of 15 amino acids. The CDR3 DNA reads as TGTGCCAGCAGCCCCGCGGCGAGGGCTGGAAACACCATATATTTT. Protein product: CASSPAARAGNTIYF.

J is TRBJ1-1 and V is TRBV12-3 or TRBV12-4, with D tentatively TRBD1 (5 bases). The CDR3 extends over 13 amino acids. Trimming removed 3 bases from V and 1 base from J, with 6 bases in between. The CDR3 DNA reads TGTGCCAGCAGTTTTGGGGCGAACACTGAAGCTTTCTTT. Translation gives CASSFGANTEAFF.

This clone was seen a handful of times. The chain has TRBV9 and TRBJ1-2; D is perhaps TRBD1 (5 bases). The CDR3 spans 13 residues. Germline values: CDR1 SGDLS, CDR2 YYNGEE. V was cut by 4 bases and J by 6 bases, with 13 bases left in between. DNA of the CDR3: TGTGCCAGCAGCCCTGGTGTAGGGGATGGCTACACCTTC. Amino acid sequence: CASSPGVGDGYTF.